This T cell receptor (beta chain) came from a study of Tregs in tolerant kidney transplant recipients (dated by TCRdb to the late 2010s). Looking at the study overall: The transplants used related donors along with nonmyeloablative bone marrow transplantation, and in the human trials mixed chimerism was transient. The study applied TCRbeta sequencing to find donor-specific regulatory T cells before combined kidney and bone marrow transplantation and then followed those same cells after transplant. General findings and caveats noted by the study authors: The study was limited by small patient numbers, and the findings need validation in larger populations and under other immunosuppression protocols. Expanding Tregs with activated donor B cells appeared to identify the most biologically relevant and donor-specific TCRbeta repertoire. Biological reproducibility was not directly addressed, though technical replication error appeared minimal. PCR primers changed over time for some patients, so nucleotide-level comparison across those patients' samples was not possible. In tolerant patients, the expansion of donor-specific Tregs was greater than global Treg expansion, suggesting that the expansion was antigen-driven rather than nonspecific.

For TCRbeta CDR3 sequencing, genomic DNA was extracted from sorted cells using the QIAGEN DNeasy Blood and Tissue Kit. High-throughput TCRbeta CDR3 sequencing, including PCR amplification with bias correction and internal controls, was performed commercially through immunoSEQ. Per the original workflow: Unique productive TCRbeta sequences were defined by CDR3 nucleotide sequence where primers matched, otherwise by CDR3 amino acid sequence with Vbeta and Jbeta genes. To correct for sorting error, sequences found in more than one sorted population at a frequency ratio of 2:1 or less were discarded, and the remaining shared sequences were assigned to the population with the higher frequency. Donor-reactive sequences were defined as at least 5-fold expanded in CFSE-low cells versus unstimulated cells, with frequency of at least 0.01% in CFSE-low cells. Jensen-Shannon divergence calculated on the top 100 TCRbeta sequences ranked by frequency was used to measure repertoire divergence. For samples with multiple sequencing runs, sorting error was corrected in each run separately before the runs were combined. The clones in this table, taken by TCRdb from immuneACCESS, are in-frame only. Not every clone is retained; where verified, under half of the shortfall comes from an unresolved V gene, and the cause of the rest is unknown. Clone size and the V and J calls come from that table; the DNA yielded D and trimming. In this sample the table shows about 64,000 clones, 98% of which occur a single time. Clones ranked in the top ten supply approximately 0.34% of the sample.

After removal of 1 base from V and 3 bases from J, the junction retains 4 bases not matched to a gene. CDR1 SGHAT and CDR2 FQNNGV were looked up in the germline V gene. The CDR3 covers 15 residues, taking in both the cysteine and the phenylalanine. The CDR3 DNA has 45 bases and is translated from base 1. The sample's time point label, decoded: blood sample drawn before combined kidney and bone marrow transplant. Unstimulated Tregs (CD4+CD25+CD127-), CD4+ non-Tregs (CD4+CD25-), CD4 and CD8 cells were FACS-sorted from thawed PBMCs. Prior to Treg sorting, thawed PBMCs were rested overnight with roughly 210 IU/ml IL-2 at 37 degrees C. Patients were a few combined kidney and bone marrow transplant recipients from the ITN036ST trial, and only these trial subjects had samples available. Healthy control blood was processed by Ficoll density gradient to PBMCs and cryopreserved; patient PBMCs were collected before and after transplant.

To note about this clone: What this receptor recognizes is not known. No qualities accompany the bases; no much larger clone lies one base away.

Specimen: Tregs from blood, collected before the transplant. This clonotype originated in a human donor who received a combined kidney and bone marrow transplant. This chain is built from TRBV11-2 and TRBJ2-7, and 9 junction bases match TRBD2. The DNA sequence is given as TGTGCCAGCAGCTTAGTAGCGGGAGCCCACTACGAGCAGTACTTC. This sequence encodes CASSLVAGAHYEQYF.